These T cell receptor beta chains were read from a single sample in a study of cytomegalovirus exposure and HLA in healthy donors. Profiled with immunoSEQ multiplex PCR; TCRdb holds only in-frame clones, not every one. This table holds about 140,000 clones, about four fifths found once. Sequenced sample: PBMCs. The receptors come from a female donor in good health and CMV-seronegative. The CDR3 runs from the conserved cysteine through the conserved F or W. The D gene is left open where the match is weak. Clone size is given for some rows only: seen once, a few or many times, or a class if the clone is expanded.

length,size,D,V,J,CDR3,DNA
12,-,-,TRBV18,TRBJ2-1,CASSPTNNEQFF,TGTGCCAGCTCACCAACAAACAATGAGCAGTTCTTC
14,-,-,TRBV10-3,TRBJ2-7,CAITEESRAYEQYF,TGTGCCATCACCGAGGAGTCCAGGGCCTACGAGCAGTACTTC
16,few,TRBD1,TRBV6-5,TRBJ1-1,CASSYQGQGTSLPAFF,TGTGCCAGCAGTTACCAGGGACAGGGAACCTCTCTCCCGGCTTTCTTT
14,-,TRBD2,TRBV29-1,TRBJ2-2,CSVCLGLAYGELFF,TGCAGCGTTTGCCTGGGACTAGCGTACGGGGAGCTGTTTTTT
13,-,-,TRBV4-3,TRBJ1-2,CASSQDREHGYTF,TGCGCCAGCAGCCAAGATCGGGAACATGGCTACACCTTC
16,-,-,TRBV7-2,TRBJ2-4,CASSLTTPGFKNIQYF,TGTGCCAGCAGCCTAACCACCCCGGGATTTAAAAACATTCAGTACTTC
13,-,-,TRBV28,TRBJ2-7,CASRPQGTYEQYF,TGTGCCAGCAGGCCCCAGGGGACCTACGAGCAGTACTTC
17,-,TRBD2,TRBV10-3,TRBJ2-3,CAISRRGLAGNTDTQYF,TGTGCCATCAGCCGGAGGGGACTAGCGGGAAACACAGATACGCAGTATTTT
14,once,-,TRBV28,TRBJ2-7,CASSFPDKSYEQYF,TGTGCCAGCAGTTTCCCGGACAAATCCTACGAGCAGTACTTC
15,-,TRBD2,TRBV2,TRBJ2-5,CASSELAGGGETQYF,TGTGCCAGCAGTGAGCTAGCGGGAGGTGGGGAGACCCAGTACTTC
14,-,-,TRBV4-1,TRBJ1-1,CASSQVALNTEAFF,TGCGCCAGCAGCCAAGTAGCACTGAACACTGAAGCTTTCTTT
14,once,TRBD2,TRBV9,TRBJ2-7,CASSRGGAGSEQYF,TGTGCCAGCTCCCGCGGGGGGGCCGGCTCAGAGCAGTACTTC
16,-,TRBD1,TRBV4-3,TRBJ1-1,CASSQDGRGGATEAFF,TGCGCCAGCAGCCAAGATGGTAGAGGGGGCGCGACTGAAGCTTTCTTT
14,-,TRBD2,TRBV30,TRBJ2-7,CAWARLAATYEQYF,TGTGCCTGGGCTCGACTAGCGGCTACCTACGAGCAGTACTTC
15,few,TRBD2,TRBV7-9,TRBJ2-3,CASSLRAGETDTQYF,TGTGCCAGCAGCTTACGAGCGGGGGAGACAGATACGCAGTATTTT
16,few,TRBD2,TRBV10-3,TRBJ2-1,CAISESLTSGLDEQFF,TGTGCCATCAGTGAGTCGTTGACTAGCGGACTCGATGAGCAGTTCTTC
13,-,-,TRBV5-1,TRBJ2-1,CASSSGPQDEQFF,TGCGCCAGCAGCTCCGGCCCCCAGGATGAGCAGTTCTTC
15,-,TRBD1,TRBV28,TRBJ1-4,CASSRIGQGGEKLFF,TGTGCCAGCAGCCGTATCGGACAGGGGGGTGAAAAACTGTTTTTT
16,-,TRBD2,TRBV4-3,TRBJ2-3,CASSQDGLAATDTQYF,TGCGCCAGCAGCCAAGATGGGCTAGCGGCCACAGATACGCAGTATTTT
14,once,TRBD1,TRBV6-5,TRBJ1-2,CASSRTGTNYGYTF,TGTGCCAGCAGTAGGACAGGGACTAACTATGGCTACACCTTC
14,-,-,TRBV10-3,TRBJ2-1,CATWGRESNNEQFF,TGTGCCACTTGGGGCCGCGAATCTAACAATGAGCAGTTCTTC
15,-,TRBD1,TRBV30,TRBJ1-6,CAWSRGTGGGSPLHF,TGTGCCTGGAGTAGGGGGACAGGGGGAGGGTCACCCCTCCACTTT
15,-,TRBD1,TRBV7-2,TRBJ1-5,CASRQTGIGNQPQHF,TGTGCCAGCAGACAGACAGGGATTGGAAATCAGCCCCAGCATTTT
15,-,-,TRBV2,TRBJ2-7,CASSVDSWKTYEQYF,TGTGCCAGCAGTGTGGACAGCTGGAAAACCTACGAGCAGTACTTC